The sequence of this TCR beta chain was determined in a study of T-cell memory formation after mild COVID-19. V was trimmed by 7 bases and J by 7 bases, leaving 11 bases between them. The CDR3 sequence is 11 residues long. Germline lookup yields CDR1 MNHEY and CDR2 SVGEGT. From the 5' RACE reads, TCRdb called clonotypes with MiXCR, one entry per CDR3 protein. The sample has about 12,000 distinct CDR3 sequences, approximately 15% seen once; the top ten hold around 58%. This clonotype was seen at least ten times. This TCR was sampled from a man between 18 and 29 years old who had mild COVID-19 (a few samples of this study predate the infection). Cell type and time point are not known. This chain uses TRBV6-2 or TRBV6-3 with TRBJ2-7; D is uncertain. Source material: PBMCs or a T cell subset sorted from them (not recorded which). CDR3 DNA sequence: TGTGCCAGCAACCAGCTGGGGGAGCAGTACTTC. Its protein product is CASNQLGEQYF.